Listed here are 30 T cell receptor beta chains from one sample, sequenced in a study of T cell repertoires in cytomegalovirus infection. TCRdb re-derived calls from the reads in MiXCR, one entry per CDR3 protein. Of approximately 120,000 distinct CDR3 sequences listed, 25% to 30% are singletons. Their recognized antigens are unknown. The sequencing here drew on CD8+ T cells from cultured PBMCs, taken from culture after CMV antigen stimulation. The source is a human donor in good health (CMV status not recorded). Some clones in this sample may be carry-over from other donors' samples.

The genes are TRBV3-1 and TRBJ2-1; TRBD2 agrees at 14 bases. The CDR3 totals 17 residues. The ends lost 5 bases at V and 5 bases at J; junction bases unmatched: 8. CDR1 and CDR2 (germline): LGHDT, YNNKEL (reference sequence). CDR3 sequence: CASSSQTSGGDHNEQFF. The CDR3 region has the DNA TGTGCCAGCAGCTCTCAGACTAGCGGGGGGGACCACAATGAGCAGTTCTTC.

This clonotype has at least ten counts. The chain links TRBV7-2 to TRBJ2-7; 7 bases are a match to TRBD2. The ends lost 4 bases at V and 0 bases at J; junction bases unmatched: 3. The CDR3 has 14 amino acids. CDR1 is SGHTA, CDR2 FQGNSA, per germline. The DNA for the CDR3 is TGTGCCAGCAGCTACGGCGGGGGCTCCTACGAGCAGTACTTC. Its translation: CASSYGGGSYEQYF.

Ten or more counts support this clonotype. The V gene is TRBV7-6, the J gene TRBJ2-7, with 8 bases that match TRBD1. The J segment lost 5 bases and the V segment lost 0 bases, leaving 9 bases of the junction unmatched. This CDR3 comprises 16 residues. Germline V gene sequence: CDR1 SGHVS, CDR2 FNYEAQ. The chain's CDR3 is CASSLALAGGWDEQYF. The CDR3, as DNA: TGTGCCAGCAGCTTAGCGCTTGCAGGGGGCTGGGACGAGCAGTACTTC.

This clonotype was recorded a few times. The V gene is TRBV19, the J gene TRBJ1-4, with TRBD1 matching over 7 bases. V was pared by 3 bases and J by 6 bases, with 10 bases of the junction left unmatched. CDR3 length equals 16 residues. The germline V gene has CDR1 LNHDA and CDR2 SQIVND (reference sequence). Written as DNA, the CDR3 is TGTGCCAGTAGTATCGTCTCCGGGACAGTGGATGAAAAACTGTTTTTT. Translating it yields CASSIVSGTVDEKLFF.

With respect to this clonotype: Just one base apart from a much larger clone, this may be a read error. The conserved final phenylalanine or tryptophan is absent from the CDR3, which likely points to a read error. The CDR3 spells CATSESAGEYEQYS. The CDR3 nucleotides are TGTGCCACCAGTGAGTCGGCAGGGGAATACGAGCAGTACTCC. The rearrangement uses TRBV24-1 and TRBJ2-7; possibly TRBD1 for D (6 bases). The CDR3 spans 14 residues. Germline loops: CDR1 KGHDR, CDR2 SFDVKD. V shed 4 bases and J shed 4 bases, with 13 bases lying between them.

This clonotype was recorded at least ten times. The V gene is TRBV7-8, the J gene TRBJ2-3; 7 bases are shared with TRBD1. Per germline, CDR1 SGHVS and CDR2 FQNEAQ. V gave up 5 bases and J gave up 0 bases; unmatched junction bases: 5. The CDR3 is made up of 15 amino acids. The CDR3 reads CASSPRDRSTDTQYF. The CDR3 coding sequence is TGTGCCAGCAGCCCCCGGGACAGAAGCACAGATACGCAGTATTTT.

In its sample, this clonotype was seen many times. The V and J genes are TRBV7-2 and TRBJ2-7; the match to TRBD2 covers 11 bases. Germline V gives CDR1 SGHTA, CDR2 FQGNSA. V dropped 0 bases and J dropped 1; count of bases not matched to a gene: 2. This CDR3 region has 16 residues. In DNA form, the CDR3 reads TGTGCCAGCAGCTTAGCTAGCGGGGGGGCTTCCTACGAGCAGTACTTC. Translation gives CASSLASGGASYEQYF.

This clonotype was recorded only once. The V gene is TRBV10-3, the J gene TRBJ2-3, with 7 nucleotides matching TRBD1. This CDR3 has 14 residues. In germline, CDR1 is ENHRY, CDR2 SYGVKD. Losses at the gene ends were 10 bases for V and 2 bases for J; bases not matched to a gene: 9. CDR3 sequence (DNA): TGTGCCACCGCAGGGACAGAAAACACAGATACGCAGTATTTT. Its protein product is CATAGTENTDTQYF.

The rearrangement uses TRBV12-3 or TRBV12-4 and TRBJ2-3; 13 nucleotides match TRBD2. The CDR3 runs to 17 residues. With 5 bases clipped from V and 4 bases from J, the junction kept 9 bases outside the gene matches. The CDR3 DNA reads TGTGCCAGCAGTCTGGGCCGACTAGCGGGGGGCCCAGATACGCAGTATTTT. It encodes CASSLGRLAGGPDTQYF.

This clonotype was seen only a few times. CDR3 sequence reads: CATSDPGSPGYNEQFF. DNA of the CDR3: TGTGCCACCAGCGATCCGGGGAGCCCCGGTTACAATGAGCAGTTCTTC. This sequence joins TRBV15 and TRBJ2-1; D is possibly TRBD2 (5 bases). Germline CDR1 and CDR2: LNHNV and YYDKDF (reference sequence). Trimming shortened V by 5 bases and J by 4 bases, and 18 bases separated the two germline ends. The CDR3 spans 16 residues.

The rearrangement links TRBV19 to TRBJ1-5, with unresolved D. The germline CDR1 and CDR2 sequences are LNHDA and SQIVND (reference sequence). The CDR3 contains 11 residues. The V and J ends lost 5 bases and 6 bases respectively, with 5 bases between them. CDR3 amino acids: CASSHGQPQHF. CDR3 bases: TGTGCCAGTAGTCATGGTCAGCCCCAGCATTTT.

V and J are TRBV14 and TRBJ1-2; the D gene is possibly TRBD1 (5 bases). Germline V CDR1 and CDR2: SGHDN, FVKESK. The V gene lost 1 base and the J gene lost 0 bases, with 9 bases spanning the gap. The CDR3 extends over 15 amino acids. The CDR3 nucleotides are TGTGCCAGCAGCCAAGGACAGATACCTAACTATGGCTACACCTTC. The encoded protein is CASSQGQIPNYGYTF. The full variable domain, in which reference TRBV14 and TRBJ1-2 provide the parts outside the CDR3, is EAGVTQFPSHSVIEKGQTVTLRCDPISGHDNLYWYRRVMGKEIKFLLHFVKESKQDESGMPNNRFLAERTGGTYSTLKVQPAELEDSGVYFCASSQGQIPNYGYTFGSGTRLTVV.

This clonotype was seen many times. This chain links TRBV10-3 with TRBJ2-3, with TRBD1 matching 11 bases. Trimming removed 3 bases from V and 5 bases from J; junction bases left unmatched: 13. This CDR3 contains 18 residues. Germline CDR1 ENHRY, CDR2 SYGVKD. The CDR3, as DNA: TGTGCCATCAGTGACCCCACTCCGGACAGGGGGCTTAAAGATACGCAGTATTTT. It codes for CAISDPTPDRGLKDTQYF.

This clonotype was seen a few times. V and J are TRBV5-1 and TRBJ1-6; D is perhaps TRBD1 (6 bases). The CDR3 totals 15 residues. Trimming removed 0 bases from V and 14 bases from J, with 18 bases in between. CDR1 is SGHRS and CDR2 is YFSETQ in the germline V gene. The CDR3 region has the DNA TGCGCCAGCAGCTTGGACAGGGAAGACTTGTTATCCCTCCACTTT. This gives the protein CASSLDREDLLSLHF.

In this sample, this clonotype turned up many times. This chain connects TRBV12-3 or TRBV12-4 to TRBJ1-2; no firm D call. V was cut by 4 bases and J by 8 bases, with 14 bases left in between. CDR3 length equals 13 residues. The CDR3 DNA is TGTGCCAGCAGTTCCCCAGGTGCTTGGGGCTACACCTTC. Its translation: CASSSPGAWGYTF.

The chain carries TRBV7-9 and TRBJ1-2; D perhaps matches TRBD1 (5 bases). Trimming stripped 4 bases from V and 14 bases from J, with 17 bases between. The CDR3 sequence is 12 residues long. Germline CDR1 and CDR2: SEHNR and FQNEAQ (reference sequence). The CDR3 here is CASSYEGLTGTF. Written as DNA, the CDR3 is TGTGCCAGCAGCTACGAGGGACTCACCGGGACCTTC.

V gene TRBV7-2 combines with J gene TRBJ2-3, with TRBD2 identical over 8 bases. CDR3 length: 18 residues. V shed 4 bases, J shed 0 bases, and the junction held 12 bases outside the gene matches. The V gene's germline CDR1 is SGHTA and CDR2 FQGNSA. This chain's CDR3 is CASSSPWGGGGSTDTQYF. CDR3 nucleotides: TGTGCCAGCAGCTCGCCGTGGGGTGGCGGGGGGAGCACAGATACGCAGTATTTT.

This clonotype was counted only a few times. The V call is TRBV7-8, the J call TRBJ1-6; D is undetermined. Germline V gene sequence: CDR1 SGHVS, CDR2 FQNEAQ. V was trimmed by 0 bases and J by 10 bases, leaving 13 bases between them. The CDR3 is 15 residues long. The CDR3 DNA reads TGTGCCAGCAGCTTAGCTTGGGGAAATCTATCACCCCTCCACTTT. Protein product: CASSLAWGNLSPLHF.

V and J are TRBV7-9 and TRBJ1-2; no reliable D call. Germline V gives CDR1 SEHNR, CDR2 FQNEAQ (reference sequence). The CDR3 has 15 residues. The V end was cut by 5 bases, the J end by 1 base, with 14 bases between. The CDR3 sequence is CASSIPEDGNYGYTF. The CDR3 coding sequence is TGTGCCAGCAGCATCCCAGAGGACGGTAACTATGGCTACACCTTC.

The CDR3 sequence is CASSLARAEAFF. As DNA, the CDR3 is TGTGCCAGCAGTTTGGCCCGCGCTGAAGCTTTCTTT. The chain is built from TRBV12-3 or TRBV12-4 and TRBJ1-1; D not resolved. The CDR3 is made up of 12 amino acids. V lost 3 bases to trimming and J lost 6 bases, with 8 bases between them.

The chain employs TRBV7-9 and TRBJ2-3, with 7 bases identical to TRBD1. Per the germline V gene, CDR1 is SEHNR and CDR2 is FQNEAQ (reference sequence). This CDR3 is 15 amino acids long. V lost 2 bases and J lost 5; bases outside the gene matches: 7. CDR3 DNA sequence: TGTGCCAGCAGCTTACGTGGTACAGGGGAAGATACGCAGTATTTT. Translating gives CASSLRGTGEDTQYF.

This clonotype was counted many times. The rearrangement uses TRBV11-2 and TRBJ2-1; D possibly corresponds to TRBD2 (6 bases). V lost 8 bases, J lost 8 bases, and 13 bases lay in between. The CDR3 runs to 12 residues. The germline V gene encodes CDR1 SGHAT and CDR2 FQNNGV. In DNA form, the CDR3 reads TGTGCCAGCCTCTTTAGCGGTGATGAGCAGTTCTTC. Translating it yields CASLFSGDEQFF.

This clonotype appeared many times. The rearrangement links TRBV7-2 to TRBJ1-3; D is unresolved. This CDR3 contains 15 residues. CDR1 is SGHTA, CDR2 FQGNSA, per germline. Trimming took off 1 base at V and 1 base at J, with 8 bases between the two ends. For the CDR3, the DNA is TGTGCCAGCAGCTTAGATTTCGGGTCTGGAAACACCATATATTTT. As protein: CASSLDFGSGNTIYF.

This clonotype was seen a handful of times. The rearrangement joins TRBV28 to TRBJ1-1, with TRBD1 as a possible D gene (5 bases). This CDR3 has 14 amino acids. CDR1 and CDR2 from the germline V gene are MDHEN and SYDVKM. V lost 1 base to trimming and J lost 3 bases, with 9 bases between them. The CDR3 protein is CASSLSGGDTEAFF. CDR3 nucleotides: TGTGCCAGCAGTTTATCCGGGGGGGACACTGAAGCTTTCTTT. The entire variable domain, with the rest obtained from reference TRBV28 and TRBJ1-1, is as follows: DVKVTQSSRYLVKRTGEKVFLECVQDMDHENMFWYRQDPGLGLRLIYFSYDVKMKEKGDIPEGYSVSREKKERFSLILESASTNQTSMYLCASSLSGGDTEAFFGQGTRLTVV.

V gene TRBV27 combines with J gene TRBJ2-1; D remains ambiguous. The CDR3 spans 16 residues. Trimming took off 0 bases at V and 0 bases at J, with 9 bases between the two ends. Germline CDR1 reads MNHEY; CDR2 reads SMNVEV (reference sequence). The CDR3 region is CASSLSFGDSYNEQFF. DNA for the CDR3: TGTGCCAGCAGTTTATCGTTTGGAGACTCCTACAATGAGCAGTTCTTC.

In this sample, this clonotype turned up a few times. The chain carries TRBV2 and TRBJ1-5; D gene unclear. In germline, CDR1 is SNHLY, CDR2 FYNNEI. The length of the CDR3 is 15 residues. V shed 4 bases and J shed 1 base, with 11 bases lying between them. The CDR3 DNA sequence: TGTGCCAGCAGTGTAATACACTCCAGCAATCAGCCCCAGCATTTT. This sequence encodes CASSVIHSSNQPQHF.

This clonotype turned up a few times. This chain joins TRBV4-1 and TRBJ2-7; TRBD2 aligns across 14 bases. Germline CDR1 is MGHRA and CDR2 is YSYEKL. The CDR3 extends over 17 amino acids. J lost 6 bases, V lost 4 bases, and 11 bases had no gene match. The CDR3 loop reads CASSLGTSGGVVGEQYF. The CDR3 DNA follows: TGCGCCAGCAGCCTTGGGACTAGCGGGGGTGTTGTCGGCGAGCAGTACTTC.

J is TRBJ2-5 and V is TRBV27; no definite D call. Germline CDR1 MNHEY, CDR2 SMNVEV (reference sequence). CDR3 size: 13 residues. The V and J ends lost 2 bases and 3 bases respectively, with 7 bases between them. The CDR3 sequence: CASSLTRKETQYF. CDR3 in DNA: TGTGCCAGCAGTTTAACCAGAAAAGAGACCCAGTACTTC.

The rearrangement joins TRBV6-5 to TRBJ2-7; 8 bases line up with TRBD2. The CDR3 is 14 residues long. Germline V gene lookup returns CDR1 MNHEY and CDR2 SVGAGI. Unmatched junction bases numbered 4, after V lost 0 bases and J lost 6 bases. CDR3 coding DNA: TGTGCCAGCAGTTACTCGAGCGGGGGCACCGAGCAGTACTTC. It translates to CASSYSSGGTEQYF.

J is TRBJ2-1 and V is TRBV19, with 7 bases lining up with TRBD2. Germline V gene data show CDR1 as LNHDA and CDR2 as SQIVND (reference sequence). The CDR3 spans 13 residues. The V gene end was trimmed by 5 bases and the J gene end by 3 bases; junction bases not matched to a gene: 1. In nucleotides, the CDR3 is TGTGCCAGTAGTTCTAGCGGCTACAATGAGCAGTTCTTC. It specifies CASSSSGYNEQFF.